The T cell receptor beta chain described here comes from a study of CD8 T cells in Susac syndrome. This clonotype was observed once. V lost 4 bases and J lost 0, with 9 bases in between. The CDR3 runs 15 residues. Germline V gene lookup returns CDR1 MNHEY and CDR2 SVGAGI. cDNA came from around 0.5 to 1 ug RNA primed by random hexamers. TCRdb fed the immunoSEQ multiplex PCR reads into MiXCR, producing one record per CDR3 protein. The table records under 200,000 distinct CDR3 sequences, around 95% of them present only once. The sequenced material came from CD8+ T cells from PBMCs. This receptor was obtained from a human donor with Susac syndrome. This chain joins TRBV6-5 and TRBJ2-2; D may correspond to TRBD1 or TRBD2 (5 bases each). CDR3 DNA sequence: TGTGCCAGCAGTTCCGGGACGACGAACACCGGGGAGCTGTTTTTT. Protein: CASSSGTTNTGELFF.